One and the same sample provided the 2 T cell receptor beta chains below, sequenced in a study of T cell repertoires in cytomegalovirus infection. Their specific antigens are unknown. TCRdb used MiXCR to reprocess the reads, holding one entry per CDR3 protein. The sample carries some 940,000 distinct CDR3 sequences, roughly 30% recorded once. The starting material was cultured CD8+ T cells from PBMCs, obtained from culture after CMV antigen stimulation. The receptor source for this set is a human donor in good health (CMV status not recorded). Some clones in this sample may be carry-over from other donors' samples.

Concerning this clonotype: This may stem from a read error, because a much larger clone lies one nucleotide away. The J gene is TRBJ2-3, the V gene TRBV7-9; a possible D gene is TRBD2 (5 bases). The CDR3 runs 16 residues. V was trimmed by 10 bases and J by 3 bases, leaving 23 bases between them. CDR1 and CDR2 (germline): SEHNR, FQNEAQ (reference sequence). CDR3 nucleotides: TGTGCCAACATCCCGGAGGTCGTTCTACCAACAGATACGCAGTATTTT. Protein product: CANIPEVVLPTDTQYF.

The CDR3 sequence is CSASGTSELNTEAFF. The CDR3 coding sequence is TGCAGCGCCTCTGGGACAAGCGAGTTGAACACTGAAGCTTTCTTT. The chain has TRBV29-1 and TRBJ1-1; TRBD1 might be the D (6 bases). The CDR3 has 15 residues. Germline V gene sequence: CDR1 SQVTM, CDR2 ANQGSEA. With 7 bases removed from V and 0 bases from J, the gap between germline ends came to 18 bases.